The table lists the clone carrying this T cell receptor beta chain with a count of one. This entry belongs to a study of blood T cell repertoires in COVID-19. Study-level information: The study drew acute and convalescent COVID-19 samples from the United States, Italy and Spain. T cells, B-cell-depleted T cells, or PBMCs supplied cDNA or gDNA.

The protocol was immunoSEQ multiplex PCR, while the TCRdb copy is restricted to in-frame clones and leaves out a portion. This sample carries about 180,000 clones, 80% to 90% of them seen once, and the ten largest clones take under 2%. The V end lost 4 bases, the J end lost 0 bases, and 9 bases lay between the germline ends. CDR3 length: 15 residues. Germline CDR1 MNHEY, CDR2 SVGEGT. This TCR was sampled from a young man who had recovered from COVID-19. What was sequenced was peripheral blood. The V and J genes are TRBV6-2 or TRBV6-3 and TRBJ2-2; maybe TRBD1 (5 bases). Here the CDR3 reads CASSWGSSNTGELFF. The CDR3 DNA is TGTGCCAGCAGTTGGGGCAGCTCGAACACCGGGGAGCTGTTTTTT.